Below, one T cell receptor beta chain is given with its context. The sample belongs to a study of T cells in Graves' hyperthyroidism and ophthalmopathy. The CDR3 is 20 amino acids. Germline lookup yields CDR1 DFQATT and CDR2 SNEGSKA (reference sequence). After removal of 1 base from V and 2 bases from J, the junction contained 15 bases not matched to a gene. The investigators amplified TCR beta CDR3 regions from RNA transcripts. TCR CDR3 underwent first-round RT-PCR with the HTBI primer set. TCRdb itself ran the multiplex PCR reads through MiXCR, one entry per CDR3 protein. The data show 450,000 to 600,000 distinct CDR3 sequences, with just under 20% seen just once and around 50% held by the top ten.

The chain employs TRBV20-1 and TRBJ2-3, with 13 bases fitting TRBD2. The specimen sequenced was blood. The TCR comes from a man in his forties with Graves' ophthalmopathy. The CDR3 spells CSARVGGLAGTPVFTDTQYF. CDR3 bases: TGCAGTGCTAGAGTGGGGGGACTAGCGGGGACCCCCGTCTTCACAGATACGCAGTATTTT.